The 13 T cell receptor beta chains below were found in one sample sequenced in a study of graft-versus-host responses after intestinal transplantation. Their antigens are not known. Sequencing was performed with immunoSEQ multiplex PCR; in TCRdb, only in-frame clones are kept and a portion is missing. The table shows about 99,000 clones, with approximately 94% occurring only once. The specimen comprised unstimulated CD8+ T cells sorted from spleen or lymph node cells, sampled before intestinal transplant. The receptors shown here come from a human donor who received an intestinal transplant.

This rearrangement joins TRBV6-5 to TRBJ1-1; D might be TRBD1 (6 bases). V lost 4 bases to trimming and J lost 11 bases, with 20 bases between them. Germline V gene data show CDR1 as MNHEY and CDR2 as SVGAGI. CDR3 length: 14 amino acids. The CDR3 nucleotides are TGTGCCAGCAGTTTCCCCGGACAGACTTCAACGGCTTTCTTT. The encoded protein is CASSFPGQTSTAFF.

The CDR3 bases are TGTGCCAGCAGTCCCTGGGGGATCAATGAGCAGTTCTTC. This translates into CASSPWGINEQFF. This rearrangement joins TRBV6-1 to TRBJ2-1; D tentatively fits TRBD1 or TRBD2 (5 bases each). The CDR3 loop spans 13 amino acids. Germline CDR1 and CDR2: MNHNS and SASEGT. Trimming shortened V by 5 bases and J by 6 bases, and 11 bases separated the two germline ends.

The chain has TRBV6-6 and TRBJ2-1; D remains ambiguous. Germline CDR1 MNHNY, CDR2 SVGAGI (reference sequence). V was clipped by 0 bases and J by 5 bases, with 8 bases between them. This CDR3 is 14 amino acids long. The CDR3 bases are TGTGCCAGCAGTTACTCTAATAGGGACAATGAGCAGTTCTTC. Residues: CASSYSNRDNEQFF.

This rearrangement joins TRBV7-9 to TRBJ1-6, with no clear D. V was pared by 3 bases and J by 9 bases, with 12 bases between. Germline V gene lookup returns CDR1 SEHNR and CDR2 FQNEAQ (reference sequence). CDR3 size: 14 residues. In DNA form, the CDR3 reads TGTGCCAGCAGCTTCCCCGACCAACGTTCACCCCTCCACTTT. This gives the protein CASSFPDQRSPLHF.

The CDR3 spells CASSSRTLISSGANVLTF. CDR3 in DNA: TGTGCCAGCAGTTCCAGGACACTGATTAGCTCTGGGGCCAACGTCCTGACTTTC. This chain uses TRBV27 with TRBJ2-6, with a possible D match to TRBD1 (5 bases). This CDR3 has 18 amino acids. Germline V gene lookup returns CDR1 MNHEY and CDR2 SMNVEV (reference sequence). V was clipped by 4 bases and J by 0 bases, with 16 bases between them.

J is TRBJ2-7 and V is TRBV5-4; 10 bases agree with TRBD1. Germline V gives CDR1 SGHNT, CDR2 YYREEE (reference sequence). Trimming cost V 4 bases and J 4 bases; bases outside gene matches: 5. CDR3 length: 14 residues. The CDR3 DNA is TGTGCCAGCAGCCCCGGGACAGGGGTGTACGAGCAGTACTTC. As protein: CASSPGTGVYEQYF.

The chain recombines TRBV9 with TRBJ2-7, with 10 bases aligning to TRBD1. Looked up from germline, CDR1 is SGDLS and CDR2 is YYNGEE. The CDR3 sequence is 15 residues long. The ends lost 4 bases at V and 3 bases at J; junction bases unmatched: 7. Written as DNA, the CDR3 is TGTGCCAGCAGCCTCACGACAGGGGGCGGCTACGAGCAGTACTTC. Amino acid sequence: CASSLTTGGGYEQYF.

The chain uses TRBV11-2 and TRBJ1-1; D is ambiguous. CDR3 length equals 15 residues. Trimming cost V 0 bases and J 1 base, with 9 bases left between them. Germline V gives CDR1 SGHAT, CDR2 FQNNGV. The CDR3 DNA is TGTGCCAGCAGCTTAGACCCTTGGGGGAACACTGAAGCTTTCTTT. Amino acid sequence: CASSLDPWGNTEAFF.

The CDR3 region is CASSNQGQGLNTEAFF. CDR3 sequence (DNA): TGCGCCAGCAGCAACCAAGGGCAGGGCTTGAACACTGAAGCTTTCTTT. The rearrangement joins TRBV4-1 to TRBJ1-1, with D possibly TRBD1 on 5 matching bases. The germline CDR1 and CDR2 sequences are MGHRA and YSYEKL. Trimming cost V 5 bases and J 0 bases, with 16 bases left between them. CDR3 size: 16 residues.

The rearrangement uses TRBV7-8 and TRBJ2-7; D is possibly TRBD2 (5 bases). Trimming shortened V by 7 bases and J by 4 bases, and 20 bases separated the two germline ends. This CDR3 comprises 15 residues. From germline, CDR1 is SGHVS and CDR2 FQNEAQ. CDR3 nucleotides: TGTGCCAGCACCACCGGAGGCTCCGCGAAATACGAGCAGTACTTC. It yields the protein CASTTGGSAKYEQYF.

A note on this clone: At one end, the junction sequence differs from germline, possibly due to a read error. This sequence joins TRBV4-1 and TRBJ2-1; no firm D call. Germline V gene data show CDR1 as MGHRA and CDR2 as YSYEKL. The CDR3 runs 13 residues. The CDR3 DNA is TGTGCCAGCAGCCAAGATACGGTGCCTGAGCAGTTCTTC. Translated, it gives CASSQDTVPEQFF.

With respect to this clone: This CDR3 is also generated by other DNA sequences in the sample. The chain carries TRBV27 and TRBJ2-7, with D possibly called TRBD1 or TRBD2 (5 bases each). The germline CDR1 and CDR2 sequences are MNHEY and SMNVEV (reference sequence). The CDR3 is made up of 14 amino acids. Trimming took 2 bases from V and 2 from J, leaving 10 bases between them. The CDR3 DNA reads as TGTGCCAGCAGTTTAAGTGGGGGACCCTACGAGCAGTACTTC. This gives the protein CASSLSGGPYEQYF.

V and J are TRBV7-9 and TRBJ2-1; TRBD2 agrees at 10 bases. Trimming removed 1 base from V and 6 bases from J; junction bases left unmatched: 6. The germline gives CDR1 SEHNR, CDR2 FQNEAQ (reference sequence). The CDR3 is 16 amino acids. For the CDR3, the DNA is TGTGCCAGCAGCTTAGTCGGGACTAGCGATGGCAATGAGCAGTTCTTC. This codes for CASSLVGTSDGNEQFF.